The 32 T cell receptor beta chains listed next were all sequenced from one sample in a study of OX40 agonist ivuxolimab in advanced cancers. TCRdb's table, derived via immunoSEQ multiplex PCR, lists solely in-frame clones and lacks some. The top ten clones hold 35% to 50% of a sample with about 13,000 clones, around two thirds of them seen once. The sequenced sample was CD4+ or CD8+ T cells sorted from blood, obtained in a trial of the OX40 agonist ivuxolimab. The receptors originated from an adult with an advanced solid tumor such as melanoma, head and neck, liver or kidney cancer.

This chain links TRBV9 with TRBJ2-5, with D possibly TRBD1 on 6 matching bases. V was cut by 4 bases and J by 5 bases, with 12 bases left in between. The V gene's germline CDR1 is SGDLS and CDR2 YYNGEE. The CDR3 is 13 residues long. The CDR3 sequence is CASSPPRGETQYF. In nucleotides, the CDR3 is TGTGCCAGCAGCCCACCTAGGGGGGAGACCCAGTACTTC.

There are many counts of this clone. The V gene is TRBV13, the J gene TRBJ1-2; 9 nucleotides align to TRBD1. CDR3 length: 15 residues. Germline values: CDR1 PRHDT, CDR2 FYEKMQ (reference sequence). The junction had 7 bases not matched to a gene; V was cut back by 5 bases and J by 3 bases. The CDR3: CASSIGTGSYYGYTF. DNA for the CDR3: TGTGCCAGCAGCATTGGGACAGGGAGTTACTATGGCTACACCTTC.

This clone was picked up one time. The gene calls are TRBV11-3 and TRBJ2-2, with 7 bases matching TRBD2. V was clipped by 5 bases and J by 1 base; unmatched bases: 13. The length of the CDR3 is 18 residues. CDR1 and CDR2 from the germline V gene are SGHNT and YENEEA. DNA for the CDR3: TGTGCCAGCAGCCCCGGGACTACTACGAACCTGAACACCGGGGAGCTGTTTTTT. Its protein product is CASSPGTTTNLNTGELFF. Looking up the rest from reference TRBV11-3 and TRBJ2-2 gives the full variable domain: EAGVVQSPRYKIIEKKQPVAFWCNPISGHNTLYWYLQNLGQGPELLIRYENEEAVDDSQLPKDRFSAERLKGVDSTLKIQPAELGDSAVYLCASSPGTTTNLNTGELFFGEGSRLTVL.

The CDR3 nucleotides read TGTGCCAGCAGTGCGGGAGACACAGATACGCAGTATTTT. The encoded protein is CASSAGDTDTQYF. The chain carries TRBV6-4 and TRBJ2-3; a possible D gene is TRBD2 (6 bases). The CDR3 loop spans 13 amino acids. Germline CDR1 is MRHNA and CDR2 is SNTAGT. The V end lost 4 bases, the J end lost 2 bases, and 7 bases lay between the germline ends.

V gene TRBV9 combines with J gene TRBJ2-6; 10 bases agree with TRBD1. Per germline, CDR1 SGDLS and CDR2 YYNGEE. Trimming cost V 5 bases and J 2 bases; bases outside gene matches: 13. The CDR3 totals 19 residues. CDR3 protein: CASSSRYRQGAAGANVLTF. The CDR3 bases are TGTGCCAGCAGTTCTCGGTATAGACAGGGGGCTGCTGGGGCCAACGTCCTGACTTTC. Full variable domain (missing parts from reference TRBV9 and TRBJ2-6): DSGVTQTPKHLITATGQRVTLRCSPRSGDLSVYWYQQSLDQGLQFLIQYYNGEERAKGNILERFSAQQFPDLHSELNLSSLELGDSALYFCASSSRYRQGAAGANVLTFGAGSRLTVL.

The chain joins TRBV6-5 to TRBJ2-5; D ambiguous. The CDR3 loop spans 15 amino acids. Trimming removed 0 bases from V and 4 bases from J, with 12 bases in between. The germline V gene encodes CDR1 MNHEY and CDR2 SVGAGI. The CDR3 DNA is TGTGCCAGCAGTTACTCGCCAGGCCCCAGAGAGACCCAGTACTTC. It is translated as CASSYSPGPRETQYF.

The chain employs TRBV2 and TRBJ2-1; D is unclear. The V gene's germline CDR1 is SNHLY and CDR2 FYNNEI. V was cut by 4 bases and J by 5 bases, with 15 bases left in between. This CDR3 contains 15 residues. CDR3 DNA sequence: TGTGCCAGCAGTGTTAAAGGGAACGCCAACAATGAGCAGTTCTTC. Translating gives CASSVKGNANNEQFF.

This clone came up a few times. The chain employs TRBV6-6 and TRBJ1-2; the D gene is possibly TRBD1 (6 bases). V lost 10 bases, J lost 4 bases, and 22 bases lay in between. CDR1 MNHNY and CDR2 SVGAGI come from the germline V gene (reference sequence). The CDR3 consists of 15 residues. CDR3 sequence reads: CATQVGTGTSYGYTF. DNA of the CDR3: TGTGCCACCCAGGTGGGAACAGGGACTAGCTATGGCTACACCTTC.

The rearrangement uses TRBV6-1 and TRBJ2-5, with TRBD2 identical over 11 bases. The CDR3 contains 14 residues. Germline assignment: CDR1 MNHNS and CDR2 SASEGT. With 5 bases clipped from V and 2 bases from J, the junction kept 1 base outside the gene matches. The CDR3 loop is CASSLAGGQETQYF. In DNA, the CDR3 is TGTGCCAGCAGTTTAGCGGGAGGGCAAGAGACCCAGTACTTC.

This clone was recorded only once. The chain couples TRBV12-5 to TRBJ2-2; 12 bases are shared with TRBD2. Trimming removed 8 bases from V and 8 bases from J; junction bases left unmatched: 15. CDR3 length: 17 amino acids. CDR1 is LGHNT and CDR2 is FRNRAP in the germline V gene. DNA for the CDR3: TGTGCTAGTTCTGACTGGACTAGCGGGATGGGGTCGGGGGAGCTGTTTTTT. Amino acid sequence: CASSDWTSGMGSGELFF.

The chain recombines TRBV7-9 with TRBJ2-7, with D possibly being TRBD1 (7 bases). With 0 bases removed from V and 1 base from J, the gap between germline ends came to 10 bases. The CDR3 covers 15 residues. The germline gives CDR1 SEHNR, CDR2 FQNEAQ (reference sequence). As DNA, the CDR3 is TGTGCCAGCAGCTTAGCCCAGGGGGGTTCCTACGAGCAGTACTTC. This gives the protein CASSLAQGGSYEQYF.

V usage is TRBV28 and J usage is TRBJ2-7; 11 bases agree with TRBD1. Trimming took 9 bases from V and 3 from J; bases not matched to a gene: 1. CDR1 and CDR2 from the germline V gene are MDHEN and SYDVKM. The CDR3 totals 12 residues. In DNA, the CDR3 is TGTGCCAGTGGGACAGGGGGCTACGAGCAGTACTTC. Encoded protein: CASGTGGYEQYF.

By sample share, this clone is medium-sized (0.01 to 0.1%). V and J are TRBV4-2 and TRBJ2-1; D possibly matches TRBD1 or TRBD2 (5 bases each). V dropped 4 bases and J dropped 3 bases, with 7 bases sitting between them. This CDR3 spans 13 amino acids. Germline-derived CDR1 and CDR2 are LGHNA and YNFKEQ. The CDR3 sequence is CASSRGDYNEQFF. The CDR3 DNA follows: TGTGCCAGCAGCCGAGGGGACTACAATGAGCAGTTCTTC.

The CDR3 DNA is TGTGCCAGCAGGGATCTTGGGGAGACCCAGTACTTC. It encodes CASRDLGETQYF. This sequence joins TRBV7-9 and TRBJ2-5; D gene unclear. The CDR3 extends over 12 amino acids. Trimming pared 6 bases from V and 5 bases from J, leaving 10 bases between. Germline CDR1 and CDR2: SEHNR and FQNEAQ (reference sequence).

The chain couples TRBV11-1 to TRBJ2-3, with D maybe TRBD2 (5 bases). V lost 5 bases to trimming and J lost 3 bases, with 9 bases between them. The CDR3 totals 13 residues. CDR1 and CDR2 from the germline V gene are SGHAT and FQDESV (reference sequence). The CDR3 here is CASSEGGTDTQYF. As DNA, the CDR3 is TGTGCCAGCAGCGAGGGTGGGACAGATACGCAGTATTTT.

This clone was detected ten times or more. V gene TRBV2 combines with J gene TRBJ1-1; the D gene is possibly TRBD1 (6 bases). The CDR3 is made up of 14 amino acids. Germline values: CDR1 SNHLY, CDR2 FYNNEI. V was shortened by 5 bases and J by 0 bases, with 10 bases between the two germline ends. In DNA, the CDR3 is TGTGCCAGCAGTTACGGACAGTTGAACACTGAAGCTTTCTTT. It yields the protein CASSYGQLNTEAFF.

The chain joins TRBV27 to TRBJ2-1; D could derive from TRBD1 or TRBD2 (5 bases each). The CDR3 sequence is 14 residues long. V lost 6 bases, J lost 2 bases, and 11 bases lay in between. Germline V gene data show CDR1 as MNHEY and CDR2 as SMNVEV (reference sequence). CDR3 coding DNA: TGTGCCAGCAGCCCTGGGACGGCCTACAATGAGCAGTTCTTC. Residues: CASSPGTAYNEQFF.

J is TRBJ2-3 and V is TRBV7-6; maybe TRBD2 (6 bases). The CDR3 is 15 residues long. Trimming removed 1 base from V and 2 bases from J, with 10 bases in between. Germline V lookup: CDR1 SGHVS, CDR2 FNYEAQ. The CDR3 bases are TGTGCCAGCAGCTTAGTCGGGGGAAACACAGATACGCAGTATTTT. It yields the protein CASSLVGGNTDTQYF.

DNA for the CDR3: TGTGCCAGCAGCTTAACGGGTACCTACACAGATACGCAGTATTTT. Its protein is CASSLTGTYTDTQYF. The V gene is TRBV7-3, the J gene TRBJ2-3; the D is unclear. This CDR3 region has 15 residues. The germline CDR1 and CDR2 sequences are SGHTA and FQGTGA. Deletions cut 0 bases from V and 2 bases from J, with 9 bases between. The full variable domain, completed using reference TRBV7-3 and TRBJ2-3, is GAGVSQTPSNKVTEKGKYVELRCDPISGHTALYWYRQSLGQGPEFLIYFQGTGAADDSGLPNDRFFAVRPEGSVSTLKIQRTERGDSAVYLCASSLTGTYTDTQYFGPGTRLTVL.

This clone is a singleton in its sample. The chain links TRBV14 to TRBJ1-1, with TRBD1 as a possible D gene (5 bases). This CDR3 has 13 amino acids. In germline, CDR1 is SGHDN, CDR2 FVKESK. The ends were cut back, 4 bases at V and 6 bases at J, with 12 bases in the middle. The DNA of the CDR3 is TGTGCCAGCAGCCCATTAGTCAGGGCTGAAGCTTTCTTT. Translated: CASSPLVRAEAFF.

The chain recombines TRBV29-1 with TRBJ2-7; tentatively, D is TRBD2 (6 bases). The CDR3 is made up of 13 amino acids. Germline V gene data show CDR1 as SQVTM and CDR2 as ANQGSEA. Trimming removed 4 bases from V and 1 base from J, with 11 bases in between. The CDR3 here is CSVAYGGSYEQYF. The CDR3 bases are TGCAGCGTTGCTTACGGGGGATCCTACGAGCAGTACTTC.

V usage is TRBV13 and J usage is TRBJ1-4; the match to TRBD1 covers 7 bases. Germline trimming cut 0 bases from V and 8 bases from J; bases unmatched to any gene: 6. CDR1 and CDR2 from the germline V gene are PRHDT and FYEKMQ (reference sequence). CDR3 length: 15 residues. CDR3 coding DNA: TGTGCCAGCAGCTTAGGCCCGGGACAGTACGAAAAACTGTTTTTT. Amino acids: CASSLGPGQYEKLFF.

The rearrangement uses TRBV15 and TRBJ2-3; 11 bases map to TRBD2. Germline V lookup: CDR1 LNHNV, CDR2 YYDKDF (reference sequence). Trimming removed 1 base from V and 1 base from J; junction bases left unmatched: 1. This CDR3 comprises 16 residues. The CDR3 DNA follows: TGTGCCACCAGCAGAGGACTAGCGGGGCGCACAGATACGCAGTATTTT. Translated: CATSRGLAGRTDTQYF.

This clone was recorded once. The chain is built from TRBV5-5 and TRBJ2-7; 7 positions match TRBD2. The V gene's germline CDR1 is SGHKS and CDR2 YYEKEE (reference sequence). There are 15 residues in the CDR3. The ends lost 0 bases at V and 0 bases at J; junction bases unmatched: 3. The CDR3 nucleotides read TGTGCCAGCAGCTTGGGGGAGGGAAACTCCTACGAGCAGTACTTC. Its protein product is CASSLGEGNSYEQYF.

The J gene is TRBJ2-2, the V gene TRBV2; TRBD2 matches at 10 bases. The V gene end was trimmed by 8 bases and the J gene end by 4 bases; junction bases not matched to a gene: 4. The CDR3 covers 14 residues. Germline values: CDR1 SNHLY, CDR2 FYNNEI. CDR3 DNA: TGTGCCAGCTTCAGCGGGAGGGCCACCGGGGAGCTGTTTTTT. As protein: CASFSGRATGELFF.

Concerning this clone: One junction end disagrees with the germline gene, perhaps due to a read error. The chain recombines TRBV4-1 with TRBJ2-7; 11 positions match TRBD1. Per the germline V gene, CDR1 is MGHRA and CDR2 is YSYEKL. The CDR3 has 15 residues. This chain's CDR3 is CASSQGTGGSYEQYF. As DNA, the CDR3 is TGTGCCAGCAGCCAAGGGACAGGGGGCTCCTACGAGCAGTACTTC.

This clone was counted a single time. This chain uses TRBV19 with TRBJ1-5; 7 bases align to TRBD1. The V gene's germline CDR1 is LNHDA and CDR2 SQIVND (reference sequence). V was pared by 5 bases and J by 4 bases, with 11 bases of the junction left unmatched. CDR3 length: 16 residues. The CDR3 loop is CASSSPRQGLNQPQHF. As DNA, the CDR3 is TGTGCCAGTAGTTCTCCCCGACAGGGACTAAATCAGCCCCAGCATTTT.

J is TRBJ2-7 and V is TRBV28, with no clear D. The CDR3 totals 12 residues. Germline CDR1 and CDR2: MDHEN and SYDVKM. V lost 2 bases and J lost 3, with 5 bases in between. The chain's CDR3 is CASSLPFYEQYF. The CDR3 region has the DNA TGTGCCAGCAGTTTACCATTCTACGAGCAGTACTTC.

The rearrangement uses TRBV4-1 and TRBJ2-1; TRBD2 agrees at 10 bases. Germline CDR1 and CDR2: MGHRA and YSYEKL. V dropped 0 bases and J dropped 2; count of bases not matched to a gene: 7. This CDR3 comprises 18 residues. The CDR3 protein is CASSQEPAGGGTYNEQFF. Here the CDR3 DNA reads TGCGCCAGCAGCCAAGAGCCAGCGGGGGGGGGAACCTACAATGAGCAGTTCTTC.

The chain employs TRBV5-1 and TRBJ2-2; TRBD2 matches 8 bases. CDR1 is SGHRS and CDR2 is YFSETQ in the germline V gene. Unmatched junction bases numbered 17, after V lost 4 bases and J lost 3 bases. The CDR3 is 19 residues long. CDR3 protein: CASSPGLAEWGLDTGELFF. Written as DNA, the CDR3 is TGCGCCAGCAGCCCCGGACTAGCAGAATGGGGTCTTGACACCGGGGAGCTGTTTTTT.

The chain carries TRBV7-7 and TRBJ2-3, with D possibly matching TRBD2 (6 bases). Trimming stripped 5 bases from V and 4 bases from J, with 19 bases between. The CDR3 sequence is 16 residues long. Germline V gene lookup returns CDR1 SSHAT and CDR2 FNYEAQ (reference sequence). The CDR3, as DNA: TGTGCCAGCAGCCCGGTGGATAGCGGACGTCCAGATACGCAGTATTTT. It specifies CASSPVDSGRPDTQYF.

J is TRBJ2-1 and V is TRBV20-1, with a possible D match to TRBD2 (5 bases). The V gene's germline CDR1 is DFQATT and CDR2 SNEGSKA (reference sequence). This CDR3 contains 11 residues. V was cut by 3 bases and J by 8 bases, with 8 bases left in between. This chain's CDR3 is CSASLGDEQFF. Written as DNA, the CDR3 is TGCAGTGCTAGCCTGGGAGATGAGCAGTTCTTC.